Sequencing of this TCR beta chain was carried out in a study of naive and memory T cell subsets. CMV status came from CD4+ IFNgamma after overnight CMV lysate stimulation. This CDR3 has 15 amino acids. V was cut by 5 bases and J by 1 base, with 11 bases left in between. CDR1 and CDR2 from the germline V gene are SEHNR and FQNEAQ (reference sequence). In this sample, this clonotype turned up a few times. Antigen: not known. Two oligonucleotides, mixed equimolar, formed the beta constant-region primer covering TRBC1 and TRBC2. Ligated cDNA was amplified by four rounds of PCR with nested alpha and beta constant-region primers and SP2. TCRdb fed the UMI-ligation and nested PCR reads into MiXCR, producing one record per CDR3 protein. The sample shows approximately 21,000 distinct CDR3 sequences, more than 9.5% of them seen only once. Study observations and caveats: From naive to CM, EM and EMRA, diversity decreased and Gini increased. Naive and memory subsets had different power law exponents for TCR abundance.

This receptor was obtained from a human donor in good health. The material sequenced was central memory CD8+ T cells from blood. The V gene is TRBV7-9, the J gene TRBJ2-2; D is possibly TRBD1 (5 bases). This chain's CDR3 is CASSPWTQNTGELFF. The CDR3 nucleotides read TGTGCCAGCAGCCCATGGACACAGAACACCGGGGAGCTGTTTTTT.